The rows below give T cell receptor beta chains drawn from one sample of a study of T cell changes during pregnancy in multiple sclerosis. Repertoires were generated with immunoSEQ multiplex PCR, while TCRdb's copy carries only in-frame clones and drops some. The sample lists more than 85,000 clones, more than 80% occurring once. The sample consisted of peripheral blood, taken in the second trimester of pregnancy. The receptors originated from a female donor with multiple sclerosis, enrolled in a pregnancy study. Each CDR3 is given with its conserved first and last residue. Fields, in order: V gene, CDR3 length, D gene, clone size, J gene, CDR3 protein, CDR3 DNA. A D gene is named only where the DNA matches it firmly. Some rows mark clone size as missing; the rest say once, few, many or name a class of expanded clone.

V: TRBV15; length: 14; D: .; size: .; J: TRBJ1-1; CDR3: CATSGINWEAEAFF; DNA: TGTGCCACCAGCGGAATAAACTGGGAGGCTGAAGCTTTCTTT
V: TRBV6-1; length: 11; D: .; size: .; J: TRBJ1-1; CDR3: CASSQGGEAFF; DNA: TGTGCCAGCAGTCAGGGTGGTGAAGCTTTCTTT
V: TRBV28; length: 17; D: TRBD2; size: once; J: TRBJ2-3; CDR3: CASSGVVVSGSTDTQYF; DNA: TGTGCCAGCAGCGGGGTGGTGGTTAGCGGGAGCACAGATACGCAGTATTTT
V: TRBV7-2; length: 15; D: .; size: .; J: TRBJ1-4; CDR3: CASSLKLEKYEKLFF; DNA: TGTGCCAGCAGCTTAAAGTTGGAGAAGTACGAAAAACTGTTTTTT
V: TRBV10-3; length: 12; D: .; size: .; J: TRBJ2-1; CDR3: CAIRALDNEQFF; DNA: TGTGCCATCAGGGCTTTGGACAATGAGCAGTTCTTC
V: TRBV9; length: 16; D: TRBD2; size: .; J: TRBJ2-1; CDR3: CASSVGGSGRADEQFF; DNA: TGTGCCAGCAGCGTAGGTGGTAGCGGGAGGGCCGATGAGCAGTTCTTC
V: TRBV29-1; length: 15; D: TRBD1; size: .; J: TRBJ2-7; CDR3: CSVVGTGGLSYEQYF; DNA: TGCAGCGTTGTAGGGACAGGGGGCCTCTCCTACGAGCAGTACTTC
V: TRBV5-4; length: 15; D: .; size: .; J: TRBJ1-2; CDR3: CASSSRRGGGHGYTF; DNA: TGTGCCAGCAGCTCCCGCCGAGGGGGGGGCCATGGCTACACCTTC
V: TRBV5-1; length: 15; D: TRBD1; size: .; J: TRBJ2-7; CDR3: CASSPTGQSTYEQYF; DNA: TGCGCCAGCAGCCCAACGGGACAGTCGACCTACGAGCAGTACTTC
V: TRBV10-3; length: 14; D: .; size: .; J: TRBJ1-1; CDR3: CAISESKVETEAFF; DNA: TGTGCCATCAGTGAGTCAAAGGTGGAGACTGAAGCTTTCTTT
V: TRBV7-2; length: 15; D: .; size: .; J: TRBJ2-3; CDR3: CASSLTGINTDTQYF; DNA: TGTGCCAGCAGCTTAACGGGGATAAACACAGATACGCAGTATTTT
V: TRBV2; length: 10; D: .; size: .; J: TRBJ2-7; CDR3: CASSAREQYF; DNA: TGTGCCAGCTCAGCGCGCGAGCAGTACTTC
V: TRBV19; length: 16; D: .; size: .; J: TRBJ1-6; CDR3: CASSIGTGWPNSPLHF; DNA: TGTGCCAGTAGTATTGGAACAGGGTGGCCTAATTCACCCCTCCACTTT
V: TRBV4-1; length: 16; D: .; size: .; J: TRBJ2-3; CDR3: CASSQPRDGGTDTQYF; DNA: TGCGCCAGCAGCCAACCGAGGGATGGGGGGACAGATACGCAGTATTTT
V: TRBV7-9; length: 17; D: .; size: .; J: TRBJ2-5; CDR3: CASSQYSGHPYQETQYF; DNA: TGTGCCAGCAGCCAGTACAGTGGGCATCCCTACCAAGAGACCCAGTACTTC
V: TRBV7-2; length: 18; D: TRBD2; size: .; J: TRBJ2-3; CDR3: CASSQGLAGSTSTDTQYF; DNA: TGTGCCAGCAGCCAGGGACTAGCGGGGAGTACTAGCACAGATACGCAGTATTTT
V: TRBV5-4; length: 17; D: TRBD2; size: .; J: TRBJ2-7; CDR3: CASSLPAPGLAGNEQYF; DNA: TGTGCCAGCAGCTTACCTGCCCCGGGACTAGCGGGAAACGAGCAGTACTTC
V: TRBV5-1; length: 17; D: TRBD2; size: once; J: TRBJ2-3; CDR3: CASSAGTSGRLTDTQYF; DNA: TGCGCCAGCAGCGCCGGGACTAGCGGGCGGCTCACAGATACGCAGTATTTT
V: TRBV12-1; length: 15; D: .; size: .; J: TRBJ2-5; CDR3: CASSLLGQDQETQYF; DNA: TGTGCCAGCAGCTTGCTGGGCCAGGACCAAGAGACCCAGTACTTC
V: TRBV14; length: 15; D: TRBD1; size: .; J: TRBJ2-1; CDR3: CASSPDRVSYNEQFF; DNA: TGTGCCAGCAGCCCCGACAGGGTCTCCTACAATGAGCAGTTCTTC
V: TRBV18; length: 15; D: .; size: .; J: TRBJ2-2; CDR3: CASSPGRANTGELFF; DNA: TGTGCCAGCTCACCTGGGCGGGCGAACACCGGGGAGCTGTTTTTT
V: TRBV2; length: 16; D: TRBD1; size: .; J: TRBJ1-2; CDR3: CASPRMRTGGNYGYTF; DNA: TGTGCCAGCCCCCGAATGAGGACAGGAGGAAACTATGGCTACACCTTC
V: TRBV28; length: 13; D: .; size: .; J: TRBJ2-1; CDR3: CASSVDSPNEQFF; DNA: TGTGCCAGCAGTGTGGACAGTCCCAATGAGCAGTTCTTC
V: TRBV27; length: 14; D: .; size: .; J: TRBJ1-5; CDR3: CASSLSWGRAAQHF; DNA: TGTGCCAGCAGTTTATCTTGGGGGAGGGCGGCCCAGCATTTT
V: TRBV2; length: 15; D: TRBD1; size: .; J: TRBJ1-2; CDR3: CASSPTGGDNYGYTF; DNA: TGTGCCAGCAGCCCTACAGGGGGCGACAACTATGGCTACACCTTC
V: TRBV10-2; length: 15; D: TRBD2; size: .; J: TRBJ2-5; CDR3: CASSVGLAEKETQYF; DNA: TGCGCCAGCAGTGTGGGACTAGCGGAAAAAGAGACCCAGTACTTC